The sequence of this TCR beta chain was determined in a study of Graves' ophthalmopathy and Graves' hyperthyroidism. Broader study findings: Separation of ophthalmopathy from stable hyperthyroidism was achieved by a 13-signature model, at 85% to 90% sensitivity and approximately 84% specificity. Blood shared most expanded thyroid clonotypes above 0.001 frequency.

TCR beta CDR3 amplification used RNA transcripts. Following a first-round RT-PCR that used HTBI primers, a second-round multiplex PCR was carried out. TCRdb re-called the multiplex PCR reads through MiXCR, storing one row per CDR3 protein. The table has roughly 480,000 distinct CDR3 sequences, 13% to 15% seen once. Between the trimmed V and J ends, which lost 2 bases and 4 bases, there was a span of 11 bases. The germline CDR1 and CDR2 sequences are MNHEY and SVGAGI. The CDR3 is 14 amino acids. This clonotype has at least ten counts. Its antigen is undetermined. Donors with ophthalmopathy: moderate-to-severe activity, CAS ≥3, NOSPECS ≥4, duration under 3 months. Symptoms, serum thyroxine and TRAb, thyroid ultrasound, and orbital computed tomography formed the diagnostic basis.

The rearrangement links TRBV6-5 to TRBJ1-2; D possibly corresponds to TRBD1 (5 bases). The clonotype originates from a woman in her 30s with Graves' ophthalmopathy. Sequencing input: blood. This CDR3 is CASSYDSGPYGYTF. The DNA of the CDR3 is TGTGCCAGCAGTTACGACAGCGGGCCCTATGGCTACACCTTC.